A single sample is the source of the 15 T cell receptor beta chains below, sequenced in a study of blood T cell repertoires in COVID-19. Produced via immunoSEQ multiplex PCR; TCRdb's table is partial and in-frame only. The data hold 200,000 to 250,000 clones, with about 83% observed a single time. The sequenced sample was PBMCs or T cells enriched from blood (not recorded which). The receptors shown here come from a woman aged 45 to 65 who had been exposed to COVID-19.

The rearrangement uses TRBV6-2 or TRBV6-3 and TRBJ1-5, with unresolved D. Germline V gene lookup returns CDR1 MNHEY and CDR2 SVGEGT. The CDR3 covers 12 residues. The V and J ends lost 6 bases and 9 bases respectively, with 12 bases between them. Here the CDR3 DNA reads TGTGCCAGCAGCCCGATTGAGGGGCCCCAGCATTTT. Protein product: CASSPIEGPQHF.

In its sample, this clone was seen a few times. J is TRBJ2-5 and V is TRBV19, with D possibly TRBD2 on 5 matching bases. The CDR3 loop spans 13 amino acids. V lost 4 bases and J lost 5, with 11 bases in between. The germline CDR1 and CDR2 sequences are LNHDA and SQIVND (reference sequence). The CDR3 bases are TGTGCCAGTAGTAGGGTTAAGCGGGAGACCCAGTACTTC. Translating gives CASSRVKRETQYF.

The CDR3 spells CASTGGYGTGGREQYF. DNA of the CDR3: TGTGCCAGCACCGGAGGTTACGGGACAGGGGGCCGCGAGCAGTACTTC. The chain couples TRBV27 to TRBJ2-7, with 12 bases lining up with TRBD1. Germline V gene data show CDR1 as MNHEY and CDR2 as SMNVEV (reference sequence). This CDR3 has 16 amino acids. V shed 7 bases and J 6 bases; nucleotides not matched to a gene: 13.

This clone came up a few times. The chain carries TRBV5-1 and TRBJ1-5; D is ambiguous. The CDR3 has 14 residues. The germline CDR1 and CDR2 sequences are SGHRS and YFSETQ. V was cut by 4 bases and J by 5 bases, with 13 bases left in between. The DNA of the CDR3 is TGCGCCAGCAGCCTGGAGGGAGTGGATCAGCCCCAGCATTTT. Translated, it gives CASSLEGVDQPQHF.

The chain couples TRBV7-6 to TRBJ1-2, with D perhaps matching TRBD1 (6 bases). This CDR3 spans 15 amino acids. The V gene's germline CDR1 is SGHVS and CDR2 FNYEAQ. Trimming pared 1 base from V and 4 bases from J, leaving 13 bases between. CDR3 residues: CASSLGPGDPYGYTF. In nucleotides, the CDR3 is TGTGCCAGCAGCTTAGGACCAGGGGATCCCTATGGCTACACCTTC.

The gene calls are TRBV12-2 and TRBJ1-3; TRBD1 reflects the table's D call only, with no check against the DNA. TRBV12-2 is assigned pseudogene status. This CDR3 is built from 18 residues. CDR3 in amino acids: CASRFSAGSGLFGNTIYF. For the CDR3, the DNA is TGTGCAAGTCGCTTCTCGGCAGGGTCTGGGCTGTTTGGAAACACCATATATTTT.

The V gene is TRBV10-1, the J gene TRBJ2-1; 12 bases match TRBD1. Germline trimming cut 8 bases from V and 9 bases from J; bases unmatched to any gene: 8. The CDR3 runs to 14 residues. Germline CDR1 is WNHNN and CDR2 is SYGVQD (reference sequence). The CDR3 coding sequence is TGCGCCAGCTCGGGACAGGGGGCGCGTAGTGAGCAGTTCTTC. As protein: CASSGQGARSEQFF.

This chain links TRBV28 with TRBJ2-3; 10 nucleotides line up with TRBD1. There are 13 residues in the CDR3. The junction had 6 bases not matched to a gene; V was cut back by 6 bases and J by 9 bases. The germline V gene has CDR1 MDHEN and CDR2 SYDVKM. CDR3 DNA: TGTGCCAGCAGGACAGGGGGCGGTTGGACGCAGTATTTT. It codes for CASRTGGGWTQYF.

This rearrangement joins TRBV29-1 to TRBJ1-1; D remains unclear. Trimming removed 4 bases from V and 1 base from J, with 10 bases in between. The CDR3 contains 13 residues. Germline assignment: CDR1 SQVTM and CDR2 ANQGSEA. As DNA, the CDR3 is TGCAGCGTTGTTGAGGGAAGGAACACTGAAGCTTTCTTT. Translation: CSVVEGRNTEAFF.

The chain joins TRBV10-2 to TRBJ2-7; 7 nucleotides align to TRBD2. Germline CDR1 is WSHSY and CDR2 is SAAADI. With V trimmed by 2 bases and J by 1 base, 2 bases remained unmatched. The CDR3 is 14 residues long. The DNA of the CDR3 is TGCGCCAGCAGTGAGGACGGGGGGTCCTACGAGCAGTACTTC. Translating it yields CASSEDGGSYEQYF.

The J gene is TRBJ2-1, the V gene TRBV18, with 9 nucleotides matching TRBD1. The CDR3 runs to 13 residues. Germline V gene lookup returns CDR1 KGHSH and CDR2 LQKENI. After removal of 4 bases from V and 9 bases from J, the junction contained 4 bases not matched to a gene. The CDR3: CASSRDRDIEQFF. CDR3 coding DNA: TGTGCCAGCTCACGGGACAGGGACATTGAGCAGTTCTTC.

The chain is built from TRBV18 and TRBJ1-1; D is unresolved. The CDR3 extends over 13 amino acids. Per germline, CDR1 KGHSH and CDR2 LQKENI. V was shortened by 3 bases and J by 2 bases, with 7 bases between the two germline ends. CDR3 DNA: TGTGCCAGCTCACCGTCAGGAAACACTGAAGCTTTCTTT. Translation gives CASSPSGNTEAFF.

CDR3 region: CASSLRPRGSPLHF. The CDR3 region has the DNA TGTGCCAGCAGCTTACGTCCAAGGGGTTCACCCCTCCACTTT. The rearrangement uses TRBV11-2 and TRBJ1-6; tentative D call: TRBD1 (5 bases). Per germline, CDR1 SGHAT and CDR2 FQNNGV. Trimming removed 2 bases from V and 9 bases from J, with 11 bases in between. The CDR3 consists of 14 residues.

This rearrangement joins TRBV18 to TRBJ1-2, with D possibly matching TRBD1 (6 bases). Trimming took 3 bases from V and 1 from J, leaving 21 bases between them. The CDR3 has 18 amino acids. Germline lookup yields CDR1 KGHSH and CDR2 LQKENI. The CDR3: CASSPLPRTEVFNYGYTF. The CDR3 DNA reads TGTGCCAGCTCACCGCTTCCCCGGACAGAAGTCTTTAACTATGGCTACACCTTC. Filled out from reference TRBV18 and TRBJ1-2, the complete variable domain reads NAGVMQNPRHLVRRRGQEARLRCSPMKGHSHVYWYRQLPEEGLKFMVYLQKENIIDESGMPKERFSAEFPKEGPSILRIQQVVRGDSAAYFCASSPLPRTEVFNYGYTFGSGTRLTVV.

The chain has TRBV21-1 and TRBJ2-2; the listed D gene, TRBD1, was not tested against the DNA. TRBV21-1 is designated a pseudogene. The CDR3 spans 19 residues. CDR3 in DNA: TGTGCCAGCAGCAAAGTAGGGCCGCCGGGACAAACGAACACCGGGGAGCTGTTTTTT. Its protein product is CASSKVGPPGQTNTGELFF.